These 20 T cell receptor beta chains share one sample of origin, sequenced in a study of vaccination and CD4 T cells after COVID-19 (dated by TCRdb to 2021 to 2024). The antigens for these receptors are not known. The library was produced with PCR. The sequencing machine was an Illumina iSeq 100. DNA from cultured CD4+ T cells was subjected to TCR sequencing with the Oncomine TCR Beta short-read assay at the Johns Hopkins FTIC core. The public reads were quality trimmed at Q25 with fastp and then assembled into clones with MiXCR by TCRdb, keeping productive beta chains. Every entry covers one CDR3 protein and lists the most common genes and DNA from its rows. The sample table holds about 7,700 distinct CDR3 sequences, of which about 56% were seen once. The ten largest clones capture less than 40% of the sample. According to the study, the label for this sample's treatment or condition signals: roughly 11-day PBMC culture with coronavirus spike peptide pools or control peptides (ViraFEST assay).

Specimen: CD4+ T cells from blood, cultured in vitro. The receptors originated from a human donor who had recovered from COVID-19.

A few counts support this clonotype. This rearrangement joins TRBV20-1 to TRBJ2-7, with TRBD2 matching 14 bases. V was clipped by 0 bases and J by 2 bases; unmatched bases: 3. The CDR3 length is 16 residues. Germline V lookup: CDR1 DFQATT, CDR2 SNEGSKA (reference sequence). The DNA of the CDR3 is TGCAGTGCTAGAGATTGGGGACTAGCGGGGGCCTACGAGCAGTACTTC. Amino acid sequence: CSARDWGLAGAYEQYF.

This clonotype was seen more than once but under ten times. V gene TRBV27 combines with J gene TRBJ2-3; the D gene could be TRBD1 or TRBD2 (6 bases each). The germline V and J ends were trimmed by 2 bases and 0 bases, with 12 bases remaining between them. CDR1 is MNHEY, CDR2 SMNVEV, per germline (reference sequence). The CDR3 loop spans 16 amino acids. CDR3 in amino acids: CASSLRGTVSTDTQYF. Here the CDR3 DNA reads TGTGCCAGCAGTTTAAGGGGGACTGTCAGCACAGATACGCAGTATTTT.

The sample holds one count of this clonotype. V gene TRBV2 combines with J gene TRBJ2-7; 9 nucleotides match TRBD1. From germline, CDR1 is SNHLY and CDR2 FYNNEI. The CDR3 sequence is 13 residues long. The junction had 6 bases not matched to a gene; V was cut back by 8 bases and J by 4 bases. CDR3 protein: CASLPTGGYEQYF. The CDR3 DNA reads as TGTGCCAGCCTCCCGACAGGGGGTTACGAGCAGTACTTC.

There are a few counts of this clonotype. V and J are TRBV27 and TRBJ2-3, with 7 bases that match TRBD1. Unmatched junction bases numbered 6, after V lost 6 bases and J lost 0 bases. Germline V gene data show CDR1 as MNHEY and CDR2 as SMNVEV (reference sequence). The CDR3 spans 15 residues. Here the CDR3 DNA reads TGTGCCAGCAGCCGTAGGGACAGAAGCACAGATACGCAGTATTTT. Translated: CASSRRDRSTDTQYF.

The chain is built from TRBV6-2 or TRBV6-3 and TRBJ1-5; D remains unclear. Trimming took 4 bases from V and 5 from J, leaving 18 bases between them. The CDR3 contains 16 residues. CDR1 and CDR2 from the germline V gene are MNHEY and SVGEGT. CDR3: CASSSVTYMPHQPQHF. In nucleotides, the CDR3 is TGTGCCAGCAGTTCGGTTACCTACATGCCCCATCAGCCCCAGCATTTT.

The chain links TRBV28 to TRBJ1-1, with D uncertain. The ends were cut back, 5 bases at V and 4 bases at J, with 20 bases in the middle. Germline CDR1 reads MDHEN; CDR2 reads SYDVKM. The CDR3 extends over 16 amino acids. The CDR3 sequence: CASSPNLGIRATEAFF. In DNA form, the CDR3 reads TGTGCCAGCAGTCCCAACCTTGGCATCCGGGCCACTGAAGCTTTCTTT.

The genes are TRBV20-1 and TRBJ1-3; a weak D match, TRBD1 (6 bases). The germline V gene has CDR1 DFQATT and CDR2 SNEGSKA (reference sequence). The CDR3 spans 16 residues. V shed 0 bases and J shed 3 bases, with 15 bases lying between them. The CDR3 nucleotides are TGCAGTGCTAGAGATACATCCCGCAGGGGTGGAAACACCATATATTTT. Protein sequence: CSARDTSRRGGNTIYF.

The J gene is TRBJ2-4, the V gene TRBV11-3, with D tentatively TRBD2 (6 bases). Deletions cut 4 bases from V and 7 bases from J, with 14 bases between. Per germline, CDR1 SGHNT and CDR2 YENEEA. The CDR3 is made up of 14 amino acids. The CDR3 protein is CASSSPRLGNIQYF. The CDR3 DNA reads as TGTGCCAGCAGCTCCCCCAGACTAGGTAACATTCAGTACTTC.

The CDR3 sequence: CASSIRDSPYEQYF. CDR3 DNA: TGTGCCAGTAGTATTCGAGACAGCCCCTACGAGCAGTACTTC. V gene TRBV19 combines with J gene TRBJ2-7; possibly TRBD1 for D (5 bases). The germline V gene encodes CDR1 LNHDA and CDR2 SQIVND (reference sequence). CDR3 length equals 14 residues. Trimming removed 3 bases at V and 2 bases at J, with 11 bases between.

This sequence joins TRBV6-2 or TRBV6-3 and TRBJ1-6; D might be TRBD1 (5 bases). V lost 7 bases to trimming and J lost 3 bases, with 10 bases between them. The CDR3 totals 14 residues. Germline V gene lookup returns CDR1 MNHEY and CDR2 SVGEGT. The CDR3: CASTPGHYNSPLHF. In nucleotides, the CDR3 is TGTGCCAGCACCCCGGGGCACTATAATTCACCCCTCCACTTT.

This chain connects TRBV27 to TRBJ2-7, with 10 positions matching TRBD2. Per the germline V gene, CDR1 is MNHEY and CDR2 is SMNVEV (reference sequence). Germline trimming cut 6 bases from V and 6 bases from J; bases unmatched to any gene: 8. The CDR3 runs to 14 residues. CDR3 region: CASSQAGGKGEQYF. In nucleotides, the CDR3 is TGTGCCAGCAGCCAAGCGGGAGGGAAGGGCGAGCAGTACTTC.

The CDR3 loop is CSARSSYGYTF. The CDR3, as DNA: TGCAGTGCTAGATCTTCATACGGCTACACCTTC. The chain carries TRBV20-1 and TRBJ1-2; D call uncertain. The CDR3 loop spans 11 amino acids. V shed 2 bases and J shed 8 bases, with 9 bases lying between them. In germline, CDR1 is DFQATT, CDR2 SNEGSKA (reference sequence).

This clonotype was seen once. This rearrangement joins TRBV19 to TRBJ2-3; possibly TRBD1 for D (5 bases). V was cut by 6 bases and J by 4 bases, with 14 bases left in between. The germline V gene encodes CDR1 LNHDA and CDR2 SQIVND (reference sequence). The CDR3 loop spans 14 amino acids. The CDR3 is CASSQGPGSDTQYF. Written as DNA, the CDR3 is TGTGCCAGTAGCCAGGGTCCGGGTTCAGATACGCAGTATTTT.

The J gene is TRBJ1-5, the V gene TRBV2, with D unclear. V was cut by 6 bases and J by 8 bases, with 14 bases left in between. Germline CDR1 SNHLY, CDR2 FYNNEI. The CDR3 covers 13 residues. CDR3 nucleotides: TGTGCCAGCAGGAGGGTAGAGGTGGAGCCCCAGCATTTT. It yields the protein CASRRVEVEPQHF.

The gene calls are TRBV27 and TRBJ1-1; TRBD1 is a possible D gene (5 bases). Trimming took 7 bases from V and 7 from J, leaving 16 bases between them. This CDR3 comprises 13 residues. Germline values: CDR1 MNHEY, CDR2 SMNVEV (reference sequence). DNA for the CDR3: TGTGCCAGCATCCTACGATCGGGGGGTGAAGCTTTCTTT. It encodes CASILRSGGEAFF.

This CDR3 reads CASSLEVGEQYF. In nucleotides, the CDR3 is TGTGCCAGCAGCTTAGAAGTGGGAGAGCAGTACTTC. The chain joins TRBV7-9 to TRBJ2-7; no clear D gene. Per the germline V gene, CDR1 is SEHNR and CDR2 is FQNEAQ (reference sequence). CDR3 length: 12 amino acids. V was trimmed by 1 base and J by 7 bases, leaving 8 bases between them.

The J gene is TRBJ1-2, the V gene TRBV6-1; 7 bases are a match to TRBD1. The germline V gene encodes CDR1 MNHNS and CDR2 SASEGT. After removal of 3 bases from V and 4 bases from J, the junction contained 5 bases not matched to a gene. The CDR3 extends over 14 amino acids. In DNA form, the CDR3 reads TGTGCCAGCAGTGAGGACAGGTCTTTCTATGGCTACACCTTC. Its protein is CASSEDRSFYGYTF.

This clonotype was counted a few times. The CDR3 nucleotides are TGTGCCAGCAGCTTCAAGCGGGAGCCCGGGGAGCTGTTTTTT. It is translated as CASSFKREPGELFF. The chain employs TRBV7-9 and TRBJ2-2; TRBD2 matches at 8 bases. Germline-derived CDR1 and CDR2 are SEHNR and FQNEAQ (reference sequence). The ends lost 3 bases at V and 6 bases at J; junction bases unmatched: 3. The CDR3 runs to 14 residues.

The chain joins TRBV10-3 to TRBJ2-5; 10 bases line up with TRBD2. In germline, CDR1 is ENHRY, CDR2 SYGVKD. V was clipped by 2 bases and J by 4 bases; unmatched bases: 10. The CDR3 length is 17 residues. CDR3 region: CAISERGTSVVPETQYF. CDR3 DNA: TGTGCCATCAGTGAGAGGGGGACTAGCGTGGTGCCAGAGACCCAGTACTTC.

The J gene is TRBJ2-3, the V gene TRBV20-1, with D possibly TRBD2 on 5 matching bases. Trimming pared 6 bases from V and 8 bases from J, leaving 18 bases between. In germline, CDR1 is DFQATT, CDR2 SNEGSKA (reference sequence). The CDR3 length is 13 residues. CDR3 sequence reads: CSARLAGSGTQYF. The CDR3 DNA reads TGCAGTGCGAGACTCGCGGGTTCCGGTACGCAGTATTTT.